The sequence of this TCR beta chain was determined in a study of shared clonotypes between healthy human individuals. TCRdb's table, derived via immunoSEQ multiplex PCR, lists solely in-frame clones and lacks some. The repertoire holds around 2,000,000 clones, with approximately 94% as singletons. The germline CDR1 and CDR2 sequences are MDHEN and SYDVKM. The V segment lost 1 base and the J segment 8 bases; nucleotides outside the gene matches: 10. CDR3 length equals 15 residues. Naive CD8 cells lacked CD45RO and underwent positive selection for CCR7, leaving out terminally differentiated effector memory CD45RA+ cells.

The rearrangement uses TRBV28 and TRBJ1-2; 7 nucleotides align to TRBD1. Sequences were obtained from naive CD8+ T cells from PBMCs. This sequence originates from a man younger than 35 in good health. Some clones in this sample may be carry-over from other donors' samples. The chain's CDR3 is CASSLSGQELEGYTF. The CDR3 DNA follows: TGTGCCAGCAGTTTATCAGGACAGGAGCTCGAAGGCTACACCTTC.